Following are 10 T cell receptor beta chains from one sample sequenced in a study of blood T cell repertoires in COVID-19. Sequencing used immunoSEQ multiplex PCR; TCRdb keeps in-frame clones, though not all of them. The table records 88,000 or so clones, 85% of them present only once. Sequenced: peripheral blood. These receptors were taken from a man aged 55-75 years with acute or convalescent COVID-19.

The chain combines TRBV6-6 with TRBJ2-1; D unresolved. The CDR3 loop spans 14 amino acids. The germline gives CDR1 MNHNY, CDR2 SVGAGI (reference sequence). V was shortened by 0 bases and J by 8 bases, with 11 bases between the two germline ends. As DNA, the CDR3 is TGTGCCAGCAGTTACTCCGATAGCTGGGATGAGCAGTTCTTC. It encodes CASSYSDSWDEQFF.

This clone turned up a few times. The chain links TRBV9 to TRBJ2-1; 13 bases map to TRBD2. The length of the CDR3 is 17 residues. After removal of 4 bases from V and 7 bases from J, the junction contained 11 bases not matched to a gene. The germline V gene has CDR1 SGDLS and CDR2 YYNGEE. This CDR3 is CASSLLSGTSGKNEQFF. DNA for the CDR3: TGTGCCAGCAGCCTCCTCTCCGGGACTAGCGGGAAGAATGAGCAGTTCTTC.

The chain links TRBV5-4 to TRBJ2-7, with 7 bases fitting TRBD2. V gave up 0 bases and J gave up 2 bases; unmatched junction bases: 2. The CDR3 sequence is 14 residues long. Germline CDR1 reads SGHNT; CDR2 reads YYREEE (reference sequence). The CDR3 bases are TGTGCCAGCAGCTTGGGCGGGAGTCCCTACGAGCAGTACTTC. The encoded protein is CASSLGGSPYEQYF.

The V and J genes are TRBV18 and TRBJ2-1; weak D call: TRBD2 (5 bases). V lost 3 bases, J lost 6 bases, and 15 bases lay in between. Germline V gives CDR1 KGHSH, CDR2 LQKENI. The CDR3 is 15 amino acids. CDR3 DNA sequence: TGTGCCAGCTCACCCCCCTCGGGTGGGAGCAATGAGCAGTTCTTC. Amino acids: CASSPPSGGSNEQFF.

The chain has TRBV6-6 and TRBJ1-6; D uncertain. The CDR3 runs 16 residues. The germline CDR1 and CDR2 sequences are MNHNY and SVGAGI (reference sequence). V was shortened by 2 bases and J by 7 bases, with 15 bases between the two germline ends. The CDR3 nucleotides are TGTGCCAGCAGTTACGGAGTGCGACCTACGAATTCACCCCTCCACTTT. It translates to CASSYGVRPTNSPLHF.

The chain links TRBV30 to TRBJ1-5, with 7 bases identical to TRBD1. CDR1 and CDR2 from the germline V gene are GTSNPN and SVGIG (reference sequence). This CDR3 is built from 14 residues. Losses at the gene ends were 2 bases for V and 2 bases for J; bases not matched to a gene: 3. CDR3 protein: CAWSQGVGNQPQHF. In nucleotides, the CDR3 is TGTGCCTGGAGTCAGGGGGTTGGCAATCAGCCCCAGCATTTT.

This chain connects TRBV6-2 or TRBV6-3 to TRBJ1-1; 8 nucleotides align to TRBD1. Germline CDR1 and CDR2: MNHEY and SVGEGT. The CDR3 runs 18 residues. With V trimmed by 0 bases and J by 4 bases, 13 bases remained unmatched. For the CDR3, the DNA is TGTGCCAGCAGTTACTCGAGGCGGACAGGGCTGGTTCTCACTGAAGCTTTCTTT. Amino acid sequence: CASSYSRRTGLVLTEAFF.

This clone showed up just once. The chain combines TRBV4-1 with TRBJ1-5, with D possibly being TRBD1 (5 bases). The germline gives CDR1 MGHRA, CDR2 YSYEKL. CDR3 size: 14 residues. The V gene lost 5 bases and the J gene lost 2 bases, with 10 bases spanning the gap. CDR3 in amino acids: CASSDSGRNQPQHF. The CDR3 DNA reads TGCGCCAGCAGCGATTCAGGGCGCAATCAGCCCCAGCATTTT.

This clone was seen a single time. The chain employs TRBV5-1 and TRBJ2-3, with 8 nucleotides matching TRBD1. Germline V CDR1 and CDR2: SGHRS, YFSETQ. The CDR3 is 16 amino acids. V dropped 2 bases and J dropped 3; count of bases not matched to a gene: 8. CDR3: CASSFRTDRATDTQYF. The CDR3 region has the DNA TGCGCCAGCAGCTTTAGGACGGACAGGGCGACAGATACGCAGTATTTT.

The rearrangement uses TRBV5-1 and TRBJ2-3, with 9 positions matching TRBD2. V shed 4 bases and J 2 bases; nucleotides not matched to a gene: 5. Germline CDR1 SGHRS, CDR2 YFSETQ. This CDR3 is built from 15 residues. The CDR3 here is CASSPGLALTDTQYF. CDR3 bases: TGCGCCAGCAGCCCGGGACTAGCTCTCACAGATACGCAGTATTTT.